The 30 T cell receptor beta chains below come from one sample, sequenced in a study of cytomegalovirus exposure and HLA in healthy donors. With 60 Vbeta and 13 Jbeta primers, the PCR was carried out. TCRdb's copy holds only in-frame clones and misses some; the assay was immunoSEQ multiplex PCR. This sample has some 190,000 clones, with around 90% found just once. The sequenced sample was PBMCs. Receptors originate from a boy aged 2 to 10 in good health and CMV-seronegative.

The chain combines TRBV4-2 with TRBJ2-7; the match to TRBD2 covers 8 bases. The V segment lost 1 base and the J segment 7 bases; nucleotides outside the gene matches: 6. The CDR3 sequence is 14 residues long. Germline assignment: CDR1 LGHNA and CDR2 YNFKEQ. CDR3: CASSQGGLGEEQYF. CDR3 DNA sequence: TGTGCCAGCAGCCAAGGGGGACTAGGAGAGGAGCAGTACTTC.

The gene calls are TRBV5-3 and TRBJ2-3; 7 nucleotides match TRBD2. TRBV5-3 carries the ORF label, with uncertain function. V shed 1 base and J 4 bases; nucleotides not matched to a gene: 18. The CDR3 length is 19 residues. CDR3 in amino acids: CARSLTSGEGRPPSDTQYF. For the CDR3, the DNA is TGTGCCAGAAGCTTGACCTCGGGGGAGGGGAGGCCTCCCTCAGATACGCAGTATTTT.

The gene calls are TRBV7-2 and TRBJ1-1, with a weak D call TRBD1 (5 bases). Germline CDR1 and CDR2: SGHTA and FQGNSA. The CDR3 covers 14 residues. Trimming stripped 5 bases from V and 7 bases from J, with 17 bases between. The CDR3 spells CASSNLRDWGEAFF. CDR3 coding DNA: TGTGCCAGCAGCAACCTCCGGGACTGGGGTGAAGCTTTCTTT.

The chain has TRBV29-1 and TRBJ2-3; 11 positions match TRBD2. Germline CDR1 and CDR2: SQVTM and ANQGSEA. This CDR3 spans 15 amino acids. The trim removed 4 bases at V and 6 bases at J, leaving 9 bases unmatched. DNA of the CDR3: TGCAGCGTTGCTCCAAGACTAGCGGGACCTGATACGCAGTATTTT. It translates to CSVAPRLAGPDTQYF.

The table lists this clone with a count of one. This rearrangement joins TRBV5-1 to TRBJ2-1, with D tentatively TRBD2 (6 bases). This CDR3 is built from 13 residues. V was clipped by 5 bases and J by 5 bases, with 11 bases between them. In germline, CDR1 is SGHRS, CDR2 YFSETQ. The CDR3 coding sequence is TGCGCCAGCAGGGGGGGTTCGGACAATGAGCAGTTCTTC. Its protein is CASRGGSDNEQFF.

This chain joins TRBV19 and TRBJ1-2; D is possibly TRBD1 (5 bases). V gave up 5 bases and J gave up 4 bases, with 11 bases separating them. This CDR3 has 13 amino acids. Looked up from germline, CDR1 is LNHDA and CDR2 is SQIVND (reference sequence). The CDR3 region has the DNA TGTGCCAGTAGTCTAGGGAGGGGCTATGGCTACACCTTC. Protein sequence: CASSLGRGYGYTF.

The gene calls are TRBV30 and TRBJ1-1, with a possible D match to TRBD1 (5 bases). The CDR3 has 15 amino acids. Germline V CDR1 and CDR2: GTSNPN, SVGIG (reference sequence). V lost 0 bases and J lost 5, with 16 bases in between. In nucleotides, the CDR3 is TGTGCCTGGAGTGTCGGGGGTGCCCTGGGAACTGAAGCTTTCTTT. It codes for CAWSVGGALGTEAFF. The full variable domain, with the rest looked up from reference TRBV30 and TRBJ1-1, is SQTIHQWPATLVQPVGSPLSLECTVEGTSNPNLYWYRQAAGRGLQLLFYSVGIGQISSEVPQNLSASRPQDRQFILSSKKLLLSDSGFYLCAWSVGGALGTEAFFGQGTRLTVV.

This clone appeared once. Other DNA sequences in this sample translate to the same CDR3. Here the CDR3 DNA reads TGTGCCAGCAGCTTAAGACTAGCGGGGTTTAACGTCGGGAACGAGCAGTACTTC. Residues: CASSLRLAGFNVGNEQYF. V and J are TRBV7-9 and TRBJ2-7; 11 positions match TRBD2. Germline assignment: CDR1 SEHNR and CDR2 FQNEAQ (reference sequence). CDR3 size: 18 residues. V lost 2 bases to trimming and J lost 5 bases; unmatched junction nucleotides: 14.

This rearrangement joins TRBV10-2 to TRBJ2-5; tentatively, D is TRBD2 (5 bases). Matching the DNA end better, TRBJ2-7 makes the J call doubtful. Germline loops: CDR1 WSHSY, CDR2 SAAADI. The CDR3 contains 12 residues. The CDR3 is CASRTPSYEQYF. CDR3 sequence (DNA): TGCGCCAGTAGGACTCCCTCCTACGAGCAGTACTTC.

The rearrangement links TRBV27 to TRBJ2-7, with D perhaps matching TRBD2 (6 bases). Germline V gene lookup returns CDR1 MNHEY and CDR2 SMNVEV (reference sequence). Trimming took 3 bases from V and 6 from J, leaving 21 bases between them. This CDR3 is 16 amino acids long. The CDR3 here is CASSLTRTPSAGEQYF. The CDR3 DNA follows: TGTGCCAGCAGTTTGACTAGAACGCCTTCCGCGGGCGAGCAGTACTTC.

In its sample, this clone was seen a few times. The chain has TRBV27 and TRBJ2-1; 8 bases agree with TRBD2. Trimming took 5 bases from V and 8 from J; bases not matched to a gene: 5. Germline values: CDR1 MNHEY, CDR2 SMNVEV (reference sequence). The CDR3 is 13 residues long. The CDR3 nucleotides are TGTGCCAGCAGTAGAGGACTAGCAGATGAGCAGTTCTTC. Its protein product is CASSRGLADEQFF.

The table lists this clone with a count of one. This chain links TRBV30 with TRBJ2-7; 8 nucleotides line up with TRBD1. CDR3 length: 15 residues. The V gene end was trimmed by 0 bases and the J gene end by 5 bases; junction bases not matched to a gene: 9. Germline CDR1 is GTSNPN and CDR2 is SVGIG (reference sequence). This chain's CDR3 is CAWSVLTGALDEQYF. The CDR3 DNA sequence: TGTGCCTGGAGTGTATTGACAGGGGCCTTGGACGAGCAGTACTTC.

The chain recombines TRBV21-1 with TRBJ1-2; the D segment call TRBD1 is taken from the table without a DNA check. TRBV21-1 is listed as a pseudogene. CDR3 size: 15 residues. CDR3 sequence (DNA): TGTGCCAGCAGCACGTCGACAGGGCTCTGTTTTGGCTACACCTTC. This codes for CASSTSTGLCFGYTF.

The chain couples TRBV19 to TRBJ2-1; 7 bases map to TRBD1. CDR1 and CDR2 from the germline V gene are LNHDA and SQIVND (reference sequence). Trimming removed 6 bases from V and 9 bases from J; junction bases left unmatched: 11. The CDR3 is 14 residues long. CDR3 region: CASRAMDRLAEQFF. The CDR3 DNA reads as TGTGCCAGTAGGGCGATGGACAGGCTAGCTGAGCAGTTCTTC.

The rearrangement uses TRBV7-9 and TRBJ2-3, with a tentative D call TRBD1 (6 bases). V lost 5 bases and J 2 bases, leaving 17 bases between the germline ends. Germline V gene data show CDR1 as SEHNR and CDR2 as FQNEAQ (reference sequence). The CDR3 spans 16 residues. CDR3 sequence: CASSTSAGGHTDTQYF. CDR3 in DNA: TGTGCCAGCAGCACCTCAGCTGGGGGACACACAGATACGCAGTATTTT.

The J gene is TRBJ2-1, the V gene TRBV7-9; 9 nucleotides agree with TRBD1. Germline V gives CDR1 SEHNR, CDR2 FQNEAQ (reference sequence). J was trimmed by 7 bases and V by 1 base; bases with no gene match: 8. CDR3 size: 16 residues. The CDR3: CASSLVRTGEGNEQFF. The DNA for the CDR3 is TGTGCCAGCAGCTTAGTAAGGACAGGGGAGGGAAATGAGCAGTTCTTC.

This chain joins TRBV11-3 and TRBJ1-1, with D possibly TRBD1 on 5 matching bases. This CDR3 has 13 residues. V was clipped by 0 bases and J by 8 bases, with 10 bases between them. Germline CDR1 is SGHNT and CDR2 is YENEEA. The CDR3 region is CASSLDQGREAFF. For the CDR3, the DNA is TGTGCCAGCAGCTTAGATCAGGGAAGGGAAGCTTTCTTT.

V and J are TRBV10-1 and TRBJ2-5, with TRBD2 identical over 9 bases. From germline, CDR1 is WNHNN and CDR2 SYGVQD (reference sequence). With 0 bases clipped from V and 2 bases from J, the junction kept 1 base outside the gene matches. CDR3 length: 15 amino acids. The CDR3: CASSESTSGQETQYF. CDR3 DNA sequence: TGCGCCAGCAGTGAGTCGACTAGCGGTCAAGAGACCCAGTACTTC.

This clone has just a few counts. The V call is TRBV7-2, the J call TRBJ1-4; 7 bases fit TRBD1. Germline V lookup: CDR1 SGHTA, CDR2 FQGNSA. V shed 4 bases, J shed 2 bases, and the junction held 4 bases outside the gene matches. The CDR3 is made up of 15 amino acids. CDR3 residues: CASSYRTGTNEKLFF. In nucleotides, the CDR3 is TGTGCCAGCAGCTACAGGACAGGCACTAATGAAAAACTGTTTTTT.

As for this clone: This same CDR3 is encoded by further DNA sequences in the sample. CDR3 protein: CASDQGATNEKLFF. CDR3 DNA: TGTGCCAGTGATCAGGGGGCCACTAATGAAAAACTGTTTTTT. The V and J genes are TRBV6-1 and TRBJ1-4; 8 bases fit TRBD1. This CDR3 is 14 amino acids long. Unmatched junction bases numbered 5, after V lost 9 bases and J lost 2 bases. The germline V gene encodes CDR1 MNHNS and CDR2 SASEGT.

This chain joins TRBV7-8 and TRBJ2-7, with 11 bases fitting TRBD1. The CDR3 has 15 residues. Germline V gene data show CDR1 as SGHVS and CDR2 as FQNEAQ. V dropped 5 bases and J dropped 3; count of bases not matched to a gene: 6. The CDR3 here is CASSPRTGGFYEQYF. DNA of the CDR3: TGTGCCAGCAGCCCCCGGACAGGGGGCTTCTACGAGCAGTACTTC.

The chain has TRBV27 and TRBJ2-7; 9 bases line up with TRBD1. The CDR3 is made up of 18 amino acids. Germline loops: CDR1 MNHEY, CDR2 SMNVEV (reference sequence). After removal of 4 bases from V and 1 base from J, the junction contained 14 bases not matched to a gene. The CDR3 loop reads CASSSPPGRTGASYEQYF. The CDR3 region has the DNA TGTGCCAGCAGTTCACCACCCGGCCGGACAGGGGCTTCCTACGAGCAGTACTTC.

This chain uses TRBV7-3 with TRBJ2-6; TRBD2 might be the D (5 bases). V gave up 5 bases and J gave up 2 bases, with 10 bases separating them. Germline lookup yields CDR1 SGHTA and CDR2 FQGTGA. The CDR3 loop spans 15 amino acids. CDR3 sequence (DNA): TGTGCCAGCAGCCCGCCCGGGACTGGGGCCAACGTCCTGACTTTC. Translation: CASSPPGTGANVLTF.

The rearrangement links TRBV7-8 to TRBJ1-2; 7 bases agree with TRBD1. Germline assignment: CDR1 SGHVS and CDR2 FQNEAQ. V shed 4 bases and J 3 bases; nucleotides not matched to a gene: 5. CDR3 size: 14 residues. The CDR3 DNA is TGTGCCAGCAGCTGGGACAGACCTGACTATGGCTACACCTTC. Protein sequence: CASSWDRPDYGYTF.

This clone was seen a single time. The J gene is TRBJ2-7, the V gene TRBV28, with 11 bases aligning to TRBD2. The germline V gene has CDR1 MDHEN and CDR2 SYDVKM. The J segment lost 0 bases and the V segment lost 1 base, leaving 2 bases of the junction unmatched. The CDR3 has 16 amino acids. This CDR3 reads CASSLYGLAGSYEQYF. In DNA form, the CDR3 reads TGTGCCAGCAGTTTATACGGACTAGCGGGCTCCTACGAGCAGTACTTC.

A remark on this clone: The sample holds other DNA sequences that translate to the same CDR3. V and J are TRBV27 and TRBJ1-2, with D unresolved. Germline-derived CDR1 and CDR2 are MNHEY and SMNVEV (reference sequence). V lost 0 bases and J lost 6, with 8 bases in between. CDR3 length: 13 residues. The CDR3 region has the DNA TGTGCCAGCAGTTTATCGCCAGGCGATGGCTACACCTTC. This gives the protein CASSLSPGDGYTF.

The V gene is TRBV19, the J gene TRBJ1-5, with TRBD1 matching 11 bases. Germline loops: CDR1 LNHDA, CDR2 SQIVND (reference sequence). J gave up 1 base and V 5 bases, and 10 bases lay outside the gene matches. This CDR3 region has 18 residues. CDR3 residues: CASSPHSGQGASNQPQHF. DNA of the CDR3: TGTGCCAGTAGTCCGCATAGTGGACAGGGGGCCAGCAATCAGCCCCAGCATTTT.

The chain combines TRBV25-1 with TRBJ2-7; weak D call: TRBD1 (5 bases). The CDR3 extends over 16 amino acids. Germline V gene sequence: CDR1 MGHDK, CDR2 SYGVNS. V was clipped by 4 bases and J by 4 bases, with 20 bases between them. The CDR3 DNA follows: TGTGCCAGCAGTGCCTACTCAGGGCCCGATCCTTACGAGCAGTACTTC. It codes for CASSAYSGPDPYEQYF.

Many counts were recorded for this clone. V gene TRBV5-4 combines with J gene TRBJ1-5; D not certain. This CDR3 spans 16 amino acids. Trimming took off 2 bases at V and 4 bases at J, with 16 bases between the two ends. Germline V gives CDR1 SGHNT, CDR2 YYREEE (reference sequence). CDR3 amino acids: CASSLARPGGNQPQHF. The DNA for the CDR3 is TGTGCCAGCAGCTTAGCGCGGCCCGGTGGGAATCAGCCCCAGCATTTT.

The chain uses TRBV6-6 and TRBJ2-7; D uncertain. Trimming pared 0 bases from V and 5 bases from J, leaving 8 bases between. The CDR3 totals 13 residues. CDR1 and CDR2 from the germline V gene are MNHNY and SVGAGI (reference sequence). The CDR3 coding sequence is TGTGCCAGCAGTTACTCCCCTGCAGACGAGCAGTACTTC. Translation: CASSYSPADEQYF.